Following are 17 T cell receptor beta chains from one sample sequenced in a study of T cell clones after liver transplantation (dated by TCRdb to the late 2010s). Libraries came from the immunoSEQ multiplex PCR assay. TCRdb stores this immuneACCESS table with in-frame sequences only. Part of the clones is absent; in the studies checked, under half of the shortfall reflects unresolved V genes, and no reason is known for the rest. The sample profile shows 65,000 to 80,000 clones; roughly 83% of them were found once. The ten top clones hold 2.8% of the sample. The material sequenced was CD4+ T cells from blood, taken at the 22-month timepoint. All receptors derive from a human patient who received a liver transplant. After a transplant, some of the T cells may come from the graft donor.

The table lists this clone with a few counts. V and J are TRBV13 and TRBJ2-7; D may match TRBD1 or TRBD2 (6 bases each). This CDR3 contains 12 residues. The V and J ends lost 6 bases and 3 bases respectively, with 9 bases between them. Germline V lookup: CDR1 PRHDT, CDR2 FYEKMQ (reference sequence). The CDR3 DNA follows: TGTGCCAGCAGTAGGGGGGACTACGAGCAGTACTTC. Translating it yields CASSRGDYEQYF.

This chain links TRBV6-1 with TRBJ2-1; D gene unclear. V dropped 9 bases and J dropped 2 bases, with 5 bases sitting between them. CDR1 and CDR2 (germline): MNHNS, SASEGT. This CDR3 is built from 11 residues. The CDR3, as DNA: TGTGCCAGTTATGCCTACAATGAGCAGTTCTTC. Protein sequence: CASYAYNEQFF.

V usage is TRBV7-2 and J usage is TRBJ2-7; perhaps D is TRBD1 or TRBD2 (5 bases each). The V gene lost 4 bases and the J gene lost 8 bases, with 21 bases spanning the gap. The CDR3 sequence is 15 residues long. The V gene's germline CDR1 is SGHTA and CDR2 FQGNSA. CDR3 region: CASSSPERGSLQQYF. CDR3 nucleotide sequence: TGTGCCAGCAGCTCCCCTGAGAGGGGATCACTCCAGCAGTACTTC.

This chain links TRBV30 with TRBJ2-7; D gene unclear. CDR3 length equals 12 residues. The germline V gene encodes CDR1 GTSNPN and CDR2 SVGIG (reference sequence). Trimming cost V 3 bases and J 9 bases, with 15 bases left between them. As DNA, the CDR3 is TGTGCCTGGAGCCTCCGCGAGGTAGTGCAGTACTTC. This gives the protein CAWSLREVVQYF.

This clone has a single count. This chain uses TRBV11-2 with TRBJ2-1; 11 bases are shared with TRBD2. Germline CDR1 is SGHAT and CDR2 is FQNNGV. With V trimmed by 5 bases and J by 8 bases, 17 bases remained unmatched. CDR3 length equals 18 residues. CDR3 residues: CASSLGLAEPPPVYEQFF. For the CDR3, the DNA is TGTGCCAGCAGCCTGGGACTAGCGGAGCCGCCACCCGTCTATGAGCAGTTCTTC.

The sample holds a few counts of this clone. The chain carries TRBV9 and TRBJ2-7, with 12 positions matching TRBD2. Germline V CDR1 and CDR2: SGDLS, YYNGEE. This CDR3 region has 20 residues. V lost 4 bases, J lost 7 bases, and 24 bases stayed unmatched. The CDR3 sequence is CASSRTPTSGSVRTASEQYF. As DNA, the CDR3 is TGTGCCAGCAGCCGAACCCCGACTAGCGGGAGTGTCCGTACTGCGAGTGAGCAGTACTTC.

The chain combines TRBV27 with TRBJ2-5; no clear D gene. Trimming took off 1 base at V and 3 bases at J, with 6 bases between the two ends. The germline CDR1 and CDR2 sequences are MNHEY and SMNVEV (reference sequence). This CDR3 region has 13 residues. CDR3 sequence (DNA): TGTGCCAGCAGTTTATTGTCTAAAGAGACCCAGTACTTC. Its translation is CASSLLSKETQYF.

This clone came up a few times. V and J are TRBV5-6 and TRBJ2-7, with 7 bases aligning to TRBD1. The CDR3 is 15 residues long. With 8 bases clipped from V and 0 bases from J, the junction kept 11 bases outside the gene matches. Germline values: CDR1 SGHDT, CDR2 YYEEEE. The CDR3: CASAPSDRASYEQYF. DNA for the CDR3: TGTGCCAGTGCGCCTTCCGACAGGGCCTCCTACGAGCAGTACTTC.

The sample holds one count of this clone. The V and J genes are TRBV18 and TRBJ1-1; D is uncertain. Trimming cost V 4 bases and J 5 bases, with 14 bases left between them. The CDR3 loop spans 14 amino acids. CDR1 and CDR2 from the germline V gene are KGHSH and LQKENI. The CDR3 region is CASSHAGSETEAFF. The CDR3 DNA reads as TGTGCCAGCTCACATGCGGGGTCGGAAACTGAAGCTTTCTTT.

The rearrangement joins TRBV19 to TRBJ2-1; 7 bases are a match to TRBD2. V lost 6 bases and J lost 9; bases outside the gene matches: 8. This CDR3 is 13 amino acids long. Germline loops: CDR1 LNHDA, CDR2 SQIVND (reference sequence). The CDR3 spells CASSRGRAGEQFF. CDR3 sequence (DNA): TGTGCCAGTAGCCGGGGGAGGGCGGGTGAGCAGTTCTTC.

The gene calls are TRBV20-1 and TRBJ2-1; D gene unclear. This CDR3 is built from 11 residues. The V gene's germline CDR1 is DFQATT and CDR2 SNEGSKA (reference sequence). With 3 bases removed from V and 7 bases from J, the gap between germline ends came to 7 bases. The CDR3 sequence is CSASSWNEQFF. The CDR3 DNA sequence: TGCAGTGCTAGTTCTTGGAATGAGCAGTTCTTC.

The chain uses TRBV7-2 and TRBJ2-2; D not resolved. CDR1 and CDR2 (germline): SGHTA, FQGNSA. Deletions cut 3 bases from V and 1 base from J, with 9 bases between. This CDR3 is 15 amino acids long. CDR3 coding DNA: TGTGCCAGCAGCTTGATGGCAGTGAACACCGGGGAGCTGTTTTTT. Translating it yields CASSLMAVNTGELFF.

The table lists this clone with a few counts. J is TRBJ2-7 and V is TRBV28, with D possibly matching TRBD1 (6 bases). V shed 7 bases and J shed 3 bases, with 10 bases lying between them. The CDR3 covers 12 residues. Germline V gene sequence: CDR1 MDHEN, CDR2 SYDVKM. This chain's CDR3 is CASNEGHYEQYF. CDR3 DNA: TGTGCCAGCAACGAGGGACACTACGAGCAGTACTTC.

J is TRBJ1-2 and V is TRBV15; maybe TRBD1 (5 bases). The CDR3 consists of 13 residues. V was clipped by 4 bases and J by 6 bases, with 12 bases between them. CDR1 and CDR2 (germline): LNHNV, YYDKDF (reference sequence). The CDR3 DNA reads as TGTGCCACCAGCACCGGGACCGGGGATGGCTACACCTTC. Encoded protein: CATSTGTGDGYTF.

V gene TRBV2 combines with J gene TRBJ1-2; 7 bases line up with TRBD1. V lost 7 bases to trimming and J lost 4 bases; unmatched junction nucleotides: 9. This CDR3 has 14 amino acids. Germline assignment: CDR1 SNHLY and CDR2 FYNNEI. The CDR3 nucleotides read TGTGCCAGCAATCTCCCCACAGGGGCCTATGGCTACACCTTC. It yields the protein CASNLPTGAYGYTF. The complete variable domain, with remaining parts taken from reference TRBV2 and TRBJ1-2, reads EPEVTQTPSHQVTQMGQEVILRCVPISNHLYFYWYRQILGQKVEFLVSFYNNEISEKSEIFDDQFSVERPDGSNFTLKIRSTKLEDSAMYFCASNLPTGAYGYTFGSGTRLTVV.

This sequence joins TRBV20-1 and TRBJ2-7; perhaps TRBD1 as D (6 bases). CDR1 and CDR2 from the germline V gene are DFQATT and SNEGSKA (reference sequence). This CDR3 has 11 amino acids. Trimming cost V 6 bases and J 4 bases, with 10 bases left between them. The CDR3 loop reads CSAEQGYEQYF. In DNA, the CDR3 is TGCAGTGCGGAACAGGGTTACGAGCAGTACTTC.

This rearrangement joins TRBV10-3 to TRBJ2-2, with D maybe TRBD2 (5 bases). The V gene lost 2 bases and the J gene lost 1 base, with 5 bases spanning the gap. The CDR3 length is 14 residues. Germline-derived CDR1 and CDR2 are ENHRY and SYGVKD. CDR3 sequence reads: CAISERGNTGELFF. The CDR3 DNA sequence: TGTGCCATCAGTGAGCGGGGGAACACCGGGGAGCTGTTTTTT.